These 26 T cell receptor beta chains share one sample of origin, sequenced in a study of human T cells and chemical hapten exposure. Specified time point: patch test 1, 2 weeks after DPC sensitization. Regarding treatment: therapeutic diphenylcyclopropenone sensitization with weekly scalp DPC. TCRdb recomputed calls from the RACE reads with MiXCR, one row per CDR3 protein. The sample has more than 65,000 distinct CDR3 sequences; about a tenth are singletons. This specimen consisted of whole blood, obtained in connection with sensitization to the hapten diphenylcyclopropenone (DPC). These receptors were taken from a woman in her fifties or sixties with alopecia areata. Some clones in this sample may be carry-over from other donors' samples.

This clonotype was seen repeatedly, ten times or more. This chain uses TRBV19 with TRBJ2-5; D possibly corresponds to TRBD2 (6 bases). Germline CDR1 reads LNHDA; CDR2 reads SQIVND (reference sequence). This CDR3 spans 12 amino acids. Trimming removed 8 bases at V and 5 bases at J, with 12 bases between. CDR3 loop: CASGTLRETQYF. Written as DNA, the CDR3 is TGTGCCAGTGGGACTCTGAGGGAGACCCAGTACTTC.

In its sample, this clonotype was seen a few times. J is TRBJ2-7 and V is TRBV10-3, with 9 bases fitting TRBD2. The CDR3 totals 14 residues. Germline V gene sequence: CDR1 ENHRY, CDR2 SYGVKD. V shed 8 bases and J 4 bases; nucleotides not matched to a gene: 9. The CDR3 nucleotides read TGTGCCATCCAGGAGCCTAGCGGGAATTACGAGCAGTACTTC. Residues: CAIQEPSGNYEQYF.

This clonotype was observed a few times. J is TRBJ1-1 and V is TRBV11-2; tentative D call: TRBD1 (6 bases). Per germline, CDR1 SGHAT and CDR2 FQNNGV. CDR3 size: 12 residues. V was shortened by 8 bases and J by 7 bases, with 14 bases between the two germline ends. CDR3 loop: CASSAGGLEAFF. CDR3 bases: TGTGCCAGCTCTGCGGGGGGCCTTGAAGCTTTCTTT.

This clonotype showed up just a few times. The chain combines TRBV10-3 with TRBJ2-3; no clear D. The germline V and J ends were trimmed by 6 bases and 2 bases, with 15 bases remaining between them. The germline V gene encodes CDR1 ENHRY and CDR2 SYGVKD. The CDR3 has 15 residues. This chain's CDR3 is CAISSQESLTDTQYF. The CDR3, as DNA: TGTGCCATCAGCTCCCAGGAGAGTCTCACAGATACGCAGTATTTT.

This clonotype came up a few times. CDR3 in amino acids: CASRLGKGIAEVCSQETQYF. For the CDR3, the DNA is TGTGCAAGTCGCTTAGGGAAGGGGATAGCGGAAGTATGCTCGCAAGAGACCCAGTACTTC. V usage is TRBV12-2 and J usage is TRBJ2-5; TRBD2 was called by the table and not checked on the DNA. TRBV12-2 constitutes a pseudogene. The CDR3 runs to 20 residues.

This clonotype was picked up many times. The DNA for the CDR3 is TGTGCCAGCAGTTACGGGGGACCCCCACGCCCCGAGCAGTACTTC. It encodes CASSYGGPPRPEQYF. The rearrangement joins TRBV6-5 to TRBJ2-7; possibly TRBD1 or TRBD2 for D (5 bases each). The CDR3 is 15 amino acids. Trimming removed 2 bases at V and 6 bases at J, with 17 bases between. Germline-derived CDR1 and CDR2 are MNHEY and SVGAGI.

This chain joins TRBV18 and TRBJ2-7, with 7 positions matching TRBD2. Trimming cost V 3 bases and J 5 bases; bases outside gene matches: 7. Germline V lookup: CDR1 KGHSH, CDR2 LQKENI. This CDR3 has 14 residues. CDR3 amino acids: CASSPGGSAHEQYF. CDR3 nucleotide sequence: TGTGCCAGCTCACCCGGGGGGAGCGCGCACGAGCAGTACTTC.

The V gene is TRBV5-1, the J gene TRBJ2-1; 11 bases line up with TRBD2. The germline V gene has CDR1 SGHRS and CDR2 YFSETQ. This CDR3 is built from 15 residues. J was trimmed by 5 bases and V by 3 bases; bases with no gene match: 4. Here the CDR3 reads CASSSGLAGHNEQFF. CDR3 nucleotide sequence: TGCGCCAGCAGCTCCGGACTAGCGGGTCACAATGAGCAGTTCTTC.

This clonotype was seen ten or more times. The chain employs TRBV19 and TRBJ1-2; 8 bases are shared with TRBD1. This CDR3 region has 16 residues. V shed 6 bases and J 2 bases; nucleotides not matched to a gene: 11. Germline V gene sequence: CDR1 LNHDA, CDR2 SQIVND (reference sequence). The CDR3 protein is CASRTRQGPVNYGYTF. The CDR3 nucleotides are TGTGCCAGTAGAACCCGACAGGGGCCAGTAAACTATGGCTACACCTTC.

This clonotype was observed a few times. The chain links TRBV6-2 or TRBV6-3 to TRBJ1-5, with D maybe TRBD1 (5 bases). The ends were cut back, 6 bases at V and 7 bases at J, with 16 bases in the middle. This CDR3 is built from 14 residues. CDR1 and CDR2 from the germline V gene are MNHEY and SVGEGT. The CDR3 spells CASRGDGFGQPQHF. CDR3 in DNA: TGTGCCAGCAGGGGGGACGGGTTCGGGCAGCCCCAGCATTTT.

This clonotype was picked up a small number of times. V gene TRBV12-3 or TRBV12-4 combines with J gene TRBJ1-4, with 7 positions matching TRBD1. CDR3 length: 15 amino acids. Losses at the gene ends were 5 bases for V and 7 bases for J; bases not matched to a gene: 10. The CDR3 region has the DNA TGTGCCAGCAGTCCGAGGACAGGAAATAGTGAAAAACTGTTTTTT. It translates to CASSPRTGNSEKLFF.

This clonotype was seen more than once but under ten times. The chain combines TRBV7-9 with TRBJ2-3; TRBD2 matches 11 bases. This CDR3 region has 15 residues. Trimming took 6 bases from V and 4 from J; bases not matched to a gene: 6. In germline, CDR1 is SEHNR, CDR2 FQNEAQ (reference sequence). DNA for the CDR3: TGTGCCAGCAGAATTAGCGGGAGGGCGCCAGATACGCAGTATTTT. Its protein is CASRISGRAPDTQYF.

This clonotype appeared a few times. This rearrangement joins TRBV3-1 to TRBJ2-4; D not certain. The germline V gene encodes CDR1 LGHDT and CDR2 YNNKEL (reference sequence). This CDR3 spans 14 amino acids. The V end lost 4 bases, the J end lost 2 bases, and 9 bases lay between the germline ends. The CDR3 nucleotides are TGTGCCAGCAGCCCATCGGTATCCAAAAACATTCAGTACTTC. This codes for CASSPSVSKNIQYF.

V is TRBV7-9 and J is TRBJ2-7; tentative D call: TRBD1 (5 bases). Trimming removed 8 bases at V and 0 bases at J, with 11 bases between. The CDR3 extends over 13 amino acids. Germline CDR1 is SEHNR and CDR2 is FQNEAQ (reference sequence). This CDR3 reads CASGRVSSYEQYF. Written as DNA, the CDR3 is TGTGCCAGCGGCAGGGTTAGCTCCTACGAGCAGTACTTC.

Ten or more counts support this clonotype. The chain combines TRBV12-3 or TRBV12-4 with TRBJ1-5; TRBD1 is a possible D gene (6 bases). The CDR3 is made up of 14 amino acids. V lost 7 bases and J lost 2, with 12 bases in between. The CDR3 loop reads CASTTGMGNQPQHF. The DNA for the CDR3 is TGTGCCAGCACTACAGGGATGGGCAATCAGCCCCAGCATTTT.

This clonotype was counted only a few times. The chain has TRBV20-1 and TRBJ2-7; 10 bases fit TRBD1. CDR3 length equals 12 residues. Germline lookup yields CDR1 DFQATT and CDR2 SNEGSKA (reference sequence). Unmatched junction bases numbered 2, after V lost 5 bases and J lost 4 bases. CDR3 region: CSAGDRGYEQYF. In DNA form, the CDR3 reads TGCAGTGCTGGGGACAGGGGATACGAGCAGTACTTC.

The J gene is TRBJ2-2, the V gene TRBV5-1, with TRBD1 matching over 7 bases. The CDR3 has 16 residues. J was trimmed by 5 bases and V by 0 bases; bases with no gene match: 7. The germline CDR1 and CDR2 sequences are SGHRS and YFSETQ. CDR3 sequence (DNA): TGCGCCAGCAGCTTGGGACAGGGAACTATGACCGGGGAGCTGTTTTTT. This encodes CASSLGQGTMTGELFF.

The chain carries TRBV6-5 and TRBJ1-4, with 8 bases aligning to TRBD1. Germline CDR1 and CDR2: MNHEY and SVGAGI. Trimming cost V 2 bases and J 5 bases; bases outside gene matches: 1. The CDR3 runs 14 residues. CDR3 nucleotide sequence: TGTGCCAGCAGTTACCGGGACAGGAATGAAAAACTGTTTTTT. This codes for CASSYRDRNEKLFF.

The table lists this clonotype with a few counts. The junction does not match germline at one end; this may be a read error. V and J are TRBV12-3 or TRBV12-4 and TRBJ2-5; D possibly corresponds to TRBD2 (5 bases). The CDR3 runs to 15 residues. CDR3 loop: CASRLASDPGITQYF. The CDR3 nucleotides are TGTGCCAGCAGGTTAGCGTCGGACCCTGGGATAACCCAGTACTTC.

The rearrangement uses TRBV11-2 and TRBJ2-1; 13 bases are shared with TRBD2. From germline, CDR1 is SGHAT and CDR2 FQNNGV. There are 16 residues in the CDR3. With 4 bases clipped from V and 7 bases from J, the junction kept 7 bases outside the gene matches. The CDR3, as DNA: TGTGCCAGCAGCTACGCCGGGACTAGCGGGAAAAATGAGCAGTTCTTC. Translating gives CASSYAGTSGKNEQFF.

The V call is TRBV7-3, the J call TRBJ2-2, with D possibly being TRBD1 (6 bases). Trimming pared 4 bases from V and 5 bases from J, leaving 11 bases between. The CDR3 sequence is 14 residues long. From germline, CDR1 is SGHTA and CDR2 FQGTGA. The CDR3 here is CASSSTGRTGELFF. CDR3 DNA sequence: TGTGCCAGCAGCTCAACAGGGCGAACCGGGGAGCTGTTTTTT.

The chain recombines TRBV7-2 with TRBJ2-7; 7 bases fit TRBD2. Germline lookup yields CDR1 SGHTA and CDR2 FQGNSA. The CDR3 runs to 14 residues. V lost 5 bases and J lost 4; bases outside the gene matches: 8. Here the CDR3 DNA reads TGTGCCAGCAGCCAACCCGGGGGGAGTTACGAGCAGTACTTC. Protein sequence: CASSQPGGSYEQYF. Complete variable domain (other parts from reference TRBV7-2 and TRBJ2-7): GAGVSQSPSNKVTEKGKDVELRCDPISGHTALYWYRQSLGQGLEFLIYFQGNSAPDKSGLPSDRFSAERTGGSVSTLTIQRTQQEDSAVYLCASSQPGGSYEQYFGPGTRLTVT.

J is TRBJ1-3 and V is TRBV29-1; D is undetermined. The germline V and J ends were trimmed by 4 bases and 4 bases, with 8 bases remaining between them. Germline CDR1 and CDR2: SQVTM and ANQGSEA. This CDR3 has 12 amino acids. CDR3 region: CSVGTIGNTIYF. CDR3 sequence (DNA): TGCAGCGTTGGGACCATAGGAAACACCATATATTTT.

This clonotype was seen a handful of times. The CDR3 loop reads CASSVAEGPGNEQFF. In DNA, the CDR3 is TGTGCCAGCAGCGTAGCGGAGGGACCGGGGAATGAGCAGTTCTTC. This rearrangement joins TRBV9 to TRBJ2-1, with D perhaps TRBD2 (6 bases). V was trimmed by 0 bases and J by 7 bases, leaving 14 bases between them. Germline assignment: CDR1 SGDLS and CDR2 YYNGEE. This CDR3 has 15 amino acids.

This clonotype appeared once. This chain joins TRBV12-3 or TRBV12-4 and TRBJ2-2, with D tentatively TRBD1 or TRBD2 (6 bases each). V lost 1 base and J lost 5, with 11 bases in between. The CDR3 is 15 amino acids. The CDR3 nucleotides are TGTGCCAGCAGTTTAGGGGGGGCCCCGACCGGGGAGCTGTTTTTT. Encoded protein: CASSLGGAPTGELFF.

This clonotype has more than one count but fewer than ten. This chain links TRBV6-2 or TRBV6-3 with TRBJ1-1; D call uncertain. With 2 bases removed from V and 0 bases from J, the gap between germline ends came to 7 bases. Germline CDR1 reads MNHEY; CDR2 reads SVGEGT. The length of the CDR3 is 14 residues. CDR3 in amino acids: CASSYRQLNTEAFF. The CDR3 nucleotides are TGTGCCAGCAGTTACAGGCAGCTGAACACTGAAGCTTTCTTT.